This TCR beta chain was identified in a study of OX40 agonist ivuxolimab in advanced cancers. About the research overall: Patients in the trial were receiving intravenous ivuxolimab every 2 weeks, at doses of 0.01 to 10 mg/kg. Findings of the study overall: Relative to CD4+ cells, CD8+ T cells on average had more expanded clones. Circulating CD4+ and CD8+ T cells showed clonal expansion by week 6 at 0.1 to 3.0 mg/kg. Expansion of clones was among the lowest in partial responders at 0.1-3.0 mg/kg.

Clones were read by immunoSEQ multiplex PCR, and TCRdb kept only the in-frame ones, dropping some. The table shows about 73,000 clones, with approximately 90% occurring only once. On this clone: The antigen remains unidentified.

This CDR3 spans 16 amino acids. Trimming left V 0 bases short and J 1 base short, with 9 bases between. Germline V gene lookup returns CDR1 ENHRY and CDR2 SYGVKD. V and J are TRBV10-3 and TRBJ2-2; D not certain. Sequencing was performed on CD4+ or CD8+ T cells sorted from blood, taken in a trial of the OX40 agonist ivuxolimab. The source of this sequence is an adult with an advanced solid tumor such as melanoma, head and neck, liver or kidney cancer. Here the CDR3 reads CAISESAAENTGELFF. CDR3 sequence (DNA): TGTGCCATCAGTGAGTCGGCGGCCGAGAACACCGGGGAGCTGTTTTTT.